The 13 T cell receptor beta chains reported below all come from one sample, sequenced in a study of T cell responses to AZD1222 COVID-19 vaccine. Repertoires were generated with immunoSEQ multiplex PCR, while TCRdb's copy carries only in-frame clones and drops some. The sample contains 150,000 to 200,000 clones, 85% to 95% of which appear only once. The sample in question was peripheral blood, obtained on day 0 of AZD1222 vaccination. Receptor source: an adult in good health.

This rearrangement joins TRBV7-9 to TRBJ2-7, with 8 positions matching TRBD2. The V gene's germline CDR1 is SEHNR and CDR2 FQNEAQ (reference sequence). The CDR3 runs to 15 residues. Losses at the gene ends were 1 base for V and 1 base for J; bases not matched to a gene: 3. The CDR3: CASSLVLAVSYEQYF. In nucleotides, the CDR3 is TGTGCCAGCAGCTTAGTACTAGCGGTGTCCTACGAGCAGTACTTC.

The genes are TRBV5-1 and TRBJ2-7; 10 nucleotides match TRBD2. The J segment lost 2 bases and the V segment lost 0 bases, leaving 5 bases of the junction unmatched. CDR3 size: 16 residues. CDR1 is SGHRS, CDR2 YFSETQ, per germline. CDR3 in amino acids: CASSLGPSGGTYEQYF. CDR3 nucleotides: TGCGCCAGCAGCTTGGGTCCTAGCGGGGGAACCTACGAGCAGTACTTC.

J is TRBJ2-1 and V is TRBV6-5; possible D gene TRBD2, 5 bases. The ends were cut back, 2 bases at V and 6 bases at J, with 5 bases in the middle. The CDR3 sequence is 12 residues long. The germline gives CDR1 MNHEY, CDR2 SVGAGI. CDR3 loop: CASSYEGNEQFF. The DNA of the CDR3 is TGTGCCAGCAGTTACGAGGGCAATGAGCAGTTCTTC.

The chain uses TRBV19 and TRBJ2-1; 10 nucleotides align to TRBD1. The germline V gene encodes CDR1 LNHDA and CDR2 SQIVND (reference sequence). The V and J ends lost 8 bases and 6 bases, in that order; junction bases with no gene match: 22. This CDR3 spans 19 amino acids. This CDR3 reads CASAVVRDRGPKWSNEQFF. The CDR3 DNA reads TGTGCCAGTGCGGTAGTCCGGGACAGGGGTCCCAAATGGAGCAATGAGCAGTTCTTC.

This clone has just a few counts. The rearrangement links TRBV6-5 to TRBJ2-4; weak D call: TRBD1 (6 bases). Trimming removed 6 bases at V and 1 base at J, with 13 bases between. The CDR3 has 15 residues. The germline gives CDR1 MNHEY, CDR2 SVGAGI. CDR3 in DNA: TGTGCCAGCAGAGTAACAGGGTATGCCAAAAACATTCAGTACTTC. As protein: CASRVTGYAKNIQYF.

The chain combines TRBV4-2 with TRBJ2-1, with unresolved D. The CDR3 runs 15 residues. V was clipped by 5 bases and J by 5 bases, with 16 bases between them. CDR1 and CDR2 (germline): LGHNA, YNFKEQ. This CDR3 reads CASSAKLTGDNEQFF. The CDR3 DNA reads TGTGCCAGCAGCGCCAAACTGACTGGGGACAATGAGCAGTTCTTC.

CDR3 nucleotide sequence: TGTGCCAGCAGTGCTGGGACAGGGGGCTACGAGCAGTACTTC. Its translation is CASSAGTGGYEQYF. The V call is TRBV6-1, the J call TRBJ2-7; 11 nucleotides match TRBD1. This CDR3 spans 14 amino acids. Germline CDR1 MNHNS, CDR2 SASEGT. The trim removed 4 bases at V and 3 bases at J, leaving 2 bases unmatched.

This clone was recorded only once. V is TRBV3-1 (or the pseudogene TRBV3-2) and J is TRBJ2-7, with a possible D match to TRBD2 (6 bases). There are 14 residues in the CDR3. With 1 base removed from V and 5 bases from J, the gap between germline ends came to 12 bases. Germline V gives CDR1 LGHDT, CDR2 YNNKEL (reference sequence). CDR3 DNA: TGTGCCAGCAGCCAAGGCGGGGCCAGGAACGAGCAGTACGTC. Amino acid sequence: CASSQGGARNEQYV.

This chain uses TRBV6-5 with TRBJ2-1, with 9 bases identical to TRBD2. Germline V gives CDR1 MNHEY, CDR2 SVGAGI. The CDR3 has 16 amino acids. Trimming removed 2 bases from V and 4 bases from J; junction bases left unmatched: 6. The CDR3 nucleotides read TGTGCCAGCAGTTACACGTTGACTAGCGGTTACAATGAGCAGTTCTTC. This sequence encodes CASSYTLTSGYNEQFF.

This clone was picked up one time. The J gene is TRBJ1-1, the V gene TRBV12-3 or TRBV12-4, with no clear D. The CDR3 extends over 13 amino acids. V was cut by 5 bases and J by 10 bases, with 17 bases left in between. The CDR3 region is CASSLRTTTAAFF. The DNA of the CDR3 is TGTGCCAGCAGTCTGAGGACGACCACGGCAGCTTTCTTT.

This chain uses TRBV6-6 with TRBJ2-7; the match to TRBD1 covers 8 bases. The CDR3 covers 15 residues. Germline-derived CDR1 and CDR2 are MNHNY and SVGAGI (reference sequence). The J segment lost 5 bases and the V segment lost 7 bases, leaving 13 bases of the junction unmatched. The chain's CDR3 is CASIAPRTGNHEQYF. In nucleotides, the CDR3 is TGTGCCAGCATCGCCCCCAGGACAGGGAATCACGAGCAGTACTTC.

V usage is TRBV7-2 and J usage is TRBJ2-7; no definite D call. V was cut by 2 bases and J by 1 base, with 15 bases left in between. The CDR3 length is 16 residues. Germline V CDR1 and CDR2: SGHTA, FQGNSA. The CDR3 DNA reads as TGTGCCAGCAGCTTATCTTTGTTCTCGGGTTCCTACGAGCAGTACTTC. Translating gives CASSLSLFSGSYEQYF.

CDR3 sequence (DNA): TGTGCCAGCAGACGGGACAGGTCAAGCAATCAGCCCCAGCATTTT. It yields the protein CASRRDRSSNQPQHF. J is TRBJ1-5 and V is TRBV6-5, with 8 positions matching TRBD1. This CDR3 has 15 amino acids. Germline CDR1 reads MNHEY; CDR2 reads SVGAGI. After removal of 6 bases from V and 1 base from J, the junction contained 5 bases not matched to a gene.